The 18 T cell receptor delta chains in this list originate from one sample, sequenced in a study of Vδ1+ human thymocytes (dated by TCRdb to 2016 to 2019). Broader findings and caveats from the paper: In contrast to oligoclonal peripheral blood repertoires, thymic TRG and TRD repertoires appeared to be highly polyclonal with Gaussian CDR3 length distributions.

Sequencing took place on an Illumina MiSeq. RNA was isolated using the RNeasy mini kit, and reverse transcription was performed with Superscript III. CDR3 amplicons were generated by multiplex PCR with pooled V-gene forward primers and a constant-region reverse primer carrying Illumina adaptor overhangs. TCRdb called clones anew from the public reads via CATT; matching DNA rows were later pooled. The sample table lists about 25,000 delta-chain clones, about 29% of them with a count of one. The ten biggest clones cover 1.6% of the sample. Their recognized antigens are unknown. Sequenced material: Vdelta1+ gamma-delta thymocytes from the thymus. The cell subset or site label of this sample denotes: FACS-sorted CD3+ TCRalphabeta- TCRVdelta1+ TCRVdelta2- thymocytes. The receptors were gathered from a boy under two years old who had congenital heart surgery.

In the case of this clone: A read error may account for a junction end that differs from germline. Other nucleotide sequences from this sample produce the same CDR3. The chain carries TRDV1 and TRDJ1; D possibly matches TRDD2 or TRDD3 (5 bases each). Per the germline V gene, CDR1 is TSWWSYY and CDR2 is QGS. The CDR3 sequence is 18 residues long. The CDR3, as DNA: TGCGCTCTTGGAATGGACCTCCTAGGGGGGCCTCACACCGATAAACTCATCTTT. Translated, it gives CALGMDLLGGPHTDKLIF.

The table lists this clone with a count of one. The chain recombines TRDV1 with TRDJ1; D perhaps matches TRDD3 (6 bases). Germline CDR1 is TSWWSYY and CDR2 is QGS. There are 16 residues in the CDR3. The V end was cut by 2 bases, the J end by 3 bases, with 16 bases between. This CDR3 is CALGEGGRANPDKLIF. For the CDR3, the DNA is TGTGCTCTTGGGGAAGGGGGGAGGGCCAACCCCGATAAACTCATCTTT.

By sample share, this clone is medium-sized. The same CDR3 can be traced to other DNA sequences in this sample. This rearrangement joins TRDV1 to TRDJ1, with D perhaps TRDD2 (5 bases). Germline-derived CDR1 and CDR2 are TSWWSYY and QGS. The V end lost 5 bases, the J end lost 5 bases, and 24 bases lay between the germline ends. This CDR3 comprises 17 residues. In nucleotides, the CDR3 is TGTGCTCTTGGGAGCCTACCCAAAAGAGGTCCTCCAGATAAACTCATCTTT. It codes for CALGSLPKRGPPDKLIF.

Judged by abundance, this clone is medium-sized. J is TRDJ1 and V is TRDV1, with 10 bases identical to TRDD3. The CDR3 is 22 residues long. From germline, CDR1 is TSWWSYY and CDR2 QGS. V lost 1 base, J lost 0 bases, and 20 bases stayed unmatched. CDR3 in amino acids: CALGEPALPYWGMPAYTDKLIF. CDR3 DNA: TGTGCTCTTGGGGAACCGGCCCTTCCGTACTGGGGGATGCCAGCGTACACCGATAAACTCATCTTT.

V and J are TRDV1 and TRDJ1; D call uncertain. This CDR3 region has 15 residues. In germline, CDR1 is TSWWSYY, CDR2 QGS. The ends were cut back, 2 bases at V and 2 bases at J, with 12 bases in the middle. CDR3 DNA sequence: TGTGCTCTTGGGGAAGTAGGGGTTCAGACCGATAAACTCATCTTT. Residues: CALGEVGVQTDKLIF.

The chain is built from TRDV1 and TRDJ1, with 7 bases identical to TRDD2. With V trimmed by 1 base and J by 7 bases, 15 bases remained unmatched. Germline V gene sequence: CDR1 TSWWSYY, CDR2 QGS. CDR3 length: 17 amino acids. CDR3 loop: CALGEPSYADTPTKLIF. The DNA of the CDR3 is TGTGCTCTTGGGGAACCTTCCTATGCCGACACTCCTACTAAACTCATCTTT.

By proportion, this clone is medium-sized (0.01 to 0.1%). The V gene is TRDV1, the J gene TRDJ1; D unclear. This CDR3 is built from 16 residues. Trimming stripped 4 bases from V and 0 bases from J, with 15 bases between. CDR1 TSWWSYY and CDR2 QGS come from the germline V gene. The CDR3 is CALGVTPLEYTDKLIF. The CDR3, as DNA: TGTGCTCTTGGGGTAACCCCTCTCGAGTACACCGATAAACTCATCTTT.

This clone was seen a handful of times. The rearrangement uses TRDV1 and TRDJ1, with 7 nucleotides matching TRDD3. From germline, CDR1 is TSWWSYY and CDR2 QGS. V was clipped by 4 bases and J by 3 bases; unmatched bases: 8. The CDR3 has 15 residues. Written as DNA, the CDR3 is TGTGCTCTTGGGGTTGGGGGGATGGCATCCGATAAACTCATCTTT. Its translation is CALGVGGMASDKLIF.

The chain has TRDV1 and TRDJ1, with a tentative D call TRDD3 (5 bases). The CDR3 loop spans 15 amino acids. The germline V gene has CDR1 TSWWSYY and CDR2 QGS. Trimming took off 5 bases at V and 2 bases at J, with 15 bases between the two ends. This CDR3 is CALGLGGVHTDKLIF. DNA for the CDR3: TGTGCTCTTGGGCTGGGAGGGGTTCATACCGATAAACTCATCTTT.

Only a few counts were recorded for this clone. V gene TRDV1 combines with J gene TRDJ1, with TRDD3 matching 10 bases. CDR3 size: 23 residues. The V segment lost 4 bases and the J segment 0 bases; nucleotides outside the gene matches: 26. Germline CDR1 TSWWSYY, CDR2 QGS. This chain's CDR3 is CALGALAANPTTLWGIYTDKLIF. CDR3 bases: TGTGCTCTTGGGGCCCTCGCGGCGAATCCTACTACCCTCTGGGGGATATACACCGATAAACTCATCTTT.

The chain uses TRDV1 and TRDJ1, with 10 nucleotides matching TRDD3. The V gene end was trimmed by 0 bases and the J gene end by 1 base; junction bases not matched to a gene: 29. Germline V gene data show CDR1 as TSWWSYY and CDR2 as QGS. The CDR3 sequence is 25 residues long. CDR3 residues: CALGELVLSRAYHGATGGCTDKLIF. The CDR3 nucleotides are TGTGCTCTTGGGGAACTGGTCCTATCGCGAGCCTATCACGGAGCTACTGGGGGATGCACCGATAAACTCATCTTT.

This clone turned up a few times. The chain is built from TRDV1 and TRDJ1, with 7 bases identical to TRDD3. The V gene end was trimmed by 6 bases and the J gene end by 5 bases; junction bases not matched to a gene: 24. CDR1 and CDR2 (germline): TSWWSYY, QGS. CDR3 length equals 19 residues. The CDR3 DNA follows: TGTGCTCTTGGCCCTACACGACTTCCCTCAGGGGGATCCTCAGATAAACTCATCTTT. Its translation is CALGPTRLPSGGSSDKLIF.

A note on this clone: Other DNA sequences in this specimen translate into the identical CDR3. The chain is built from TRDV1 and TRDJ1; D not certain. The CDR3 has 23 residues. The germline V gene has CDR1 TSWWSYY and CDR2 QGS. V was trimmed by 3 bases and J by 1 base, leaving 36 bases between them. The CDR3 loop reads CALGEPCLFPTRDRGVRTDKLIF. CDR3 sequence (DNA): TGTGCTCTTGGGGAGCCCTGCCTTTTTCCGACCAGGGACAGAGGGGTACGCACCGATAAACTCATCTTT.

This clone was detected only a few times. This chain links TRDV1 with TRDJ1; 8 bases fit TRDD3. Per germline, CDR1 TSWWSYY and CDR2 QGS. The CDR3 loop spans 22 amino acids. The V segment lost 0 bases and the J segment 1 base; nucleotides outside the gene matches: 22. The CDR3 DNA is TGTGCTCTTGGGGAACTAGATCCCCCACTAGTACTGGGGGGTAGGTCCACCGATAAACTCATCTTT. Translating it yields CALGELDPPLVLGGRSTDKLIF.

Points on this clone: A single base separates this from a much larger clone, so it may be a read error. Distinct nucleotide sequences in the sample also encode this CDR3. The chain recombines TRDV1 with TRDJ1; tentative D call: TRDD2 (6 bases). The germline gives CDR1 TSWWSYY, CDR2 QGS. The CDR3 spans 18 residues. CDR3 DNA: TGTGCTCTTGGGGCTATCCTTCCGAAAAGGCACCAACCCGATAAACTCATCTTC. The encoded protein is CALGAILPKRHQPDKLIF.

This chain connects TRDV1 to TRDJ1; TRDD3 agrees at 10 bases. Per germline, CDR1 TSWWSYY and CDR2 QGS. The length of the CDR3 is 21 residues. V shed 1 base, J shed 0 bases, and the junction held 17 bases outside the gene matches. CDR3 DNA: TGTGCTCTTGGGGAACCCGTTCCTACGTTTGGGGGATACCAGTACACCGATAAACTCATCTTT. Translating it yields CALGEPVPTFGGYQYTDKLIF.

In its sample, this clone was seen a few times. V is TRDV1 and J is TRDJ1; D may be TRDD3 (6 bases). V was trimmed by 0 bases and J by 0 bases, leaving 41 bases between them. Germline CDR1 is TSWWSYY and CDR2 is QGS. This CDR3 is 26 amino acids long. The DNA of the CDR3 is TGTGCTCTTGGGGAACTAACCCAGGGTTCGTCCCCCATCGTACTGGGTACCCTACCGTACACCGATAAACTCATCTTT. As protein: CALGELTQGSSPIVLGTLPYTDKLIF.

This clone was seen once. A much more abundant neighbour one base away suggests this may be a read error. Other DNA sequences in the same sample also yield this CDR3. The rearrangement joins TRDV1 to TRDJ1; D not certain. Trimming took off 4 bases at V and 1 base at J, with 10 bases between the two ends. The CDR3 runs to 14 residues. Germline V lookup: CDR1 TSWWSYY, CDR2 QGS. The CDR3 DNA is TGTGCTCTTGGGGGAGGAGGTTTCACCGATAAACTCATCTTT. Translated, it gives CALGGGGFTDKLIF.